The 22 T cell receptor beta chains presented below share a single source sample, sequenced in a study of T cell clones after liver transplantation. Here immunoSEQ multiplex PCR was the method, and the copy in TCRdb shows in-frame clones only, minus some. In the table there are about 12,000 clones, roughly 69% of which are singletons. This specimen was CD8+ T cells from blood, taken at the 22-month timepoint. These receptors all stem from a human patient who received a liver transplant. Some of these T cells may belong to the graft donor.

DNA for the CDR3: TGTGCCAGCAGTGTACTAGCGGGATCCACAGATACGCAGTATTTT. This gives the protein CASSVLAGSTDTQYF. The chain uses TRBV6-4 and TRBJ2-3; TRBD2 agrees at 10 bases. V was pared by 4 bases and J by 2 bases, with 3 bases of the junction left unmatched. The germline CDR1 and CDR2 sequences are MRHNA and SNTAGT. The CDR3 spans 15 residues.

The CDR3 sequence is CASSQDQRGANTIYF. CDR3 sequence (DNA): TGCGCCAGCAGCCAAGATCAGCGGGGGGCGAACACCATATATTTT. The chain recombines TRBV4-1 with TRBJ1-3, with D tentatively TRBD1 (6 bases). Germline CDR1 reads MGHRA; CDR2 reads YSYEKL. The CDR3 totals 15 residues. V gave up 0 bases and J gave up 7 bases, with 13 bases separating them.

The V call is TRBV25-1, the J call TRBJ1-2; tentatively, D is TRBD1 (6 bases). Germline CDR1 and CDR2: MGHDK and SYGVNS. The CDR3 length is 13 residues. V was cut by 7 bases and J by 7 bases, with 16 bases left in between. CDR3 amino acids: CASNGKQGRGYTF. The CDR3 bases are TGTGCCAGCAATGGGAAACAGGGTCGTGGCTACACCTTC.

The gene calls are TRBV16 and TRBJ1-1; no reliable D call. Germline V lookup: CDR1 KGHSY, CDR2 FQNENV. Trimming took off 4 bases at V and 2 bases at J, with 11 bases between the two ends. The CDR3 is 14 amino acids. CDR3 coding DNA: TGTGCCAGCAGCCTAGACGACGGCAACACTGAAGCTTTCTTT. Its protein is CASSLDDGNTEAFF.

This clone was picked up many times. The chain has TRBV6-4 and TRBJ2-1; 11 bases match TRBD2. Germline CDR1 reads MRHNA; CDR2 reads SNTAGT. V shed 4 bases, J shed 6 bases, and the junction held 8 bases outside the gene matches. The CDR3 has 16 amino acids. CDR3 DNA: TGTGCCAGCAGTGCCCACACTAGCGGGGGATTCAATGAGCAGTTCTTC. This sequence encodes CASSAHTSGGFNEQFF.

This clone was observed a few times. The gene calls are TRBV7-9 and TRBJ2-2; 10 bases align to TRBD2. Germline CDR1 SEHNR, CDR2 FQNEAQ (reference sequence). Trimming removed 3 bases from V and 4 bases from J; junction bases left unmatched: 5. The CDR3 length is 16 residues. The CDR3 loop is CASSFRTSGITGELFF. CDR3 in DNA: TGTGCCAGCAGCTTTAGGACTAGCGGAATCACCGGGGAGCTGTTTTTT. The variable domain in full, with the rest retrieved from reference TRBV7-9 and TRBJ2-2, is DTGVSQNPRHKITKRGQNVTFRCDPISEHNRLYWYRQTLGQGPEFLTYFQNEAQLEKSRLLSDRFSAERPKGSFSTLEIQRTEQGDSAMYLCASSFRTSGITGELFFGEGSRLTVL.

This clone was recorded once. The V call is TRBV5-4, the J call TRBJ2-5; 8 positions agree with TRBD2. Germline CDR1 reads SGHNT; CDR2 reads YYREEE (reference sequence). V dropped 7 bases and J dropped 5; count of bases not matched to a gene: 7. This CDR3 is 13 amino acids long. The CDR3 DNA follows: TGTGCCAGCGGCGGGGGGAGGGAGGAGACCCAGTACTTC. Protein sequence: CASGGGREETQYF.

The chain recombines TRBV5-4 with TRBJ1-6; TRBD1 is a possible D gene (5 bases). The CDR3 loop spans 14 amino acids. Per germline, CDR1 SGHNT and CDR2 YYREEE (reference sequence). The V and J ends lost 4 bases and 7 bases respectively, with 12 bases between them. CDR3 bases: TGTGCCAGCAGCACCTGGACAAGCAATTCACCCCTCCACTTT. Translation gives CASSTWTSNSPLHF.

The gene calls are TRBV15 and TRBJ2-1; 12 positions match TRBD1. Germline values: CDR1 LNHNV, CDR2 YYDKDF (reference sequence). The junction had 5 bases not matched to a gene; V was cut back by 5 bases and J by 9 bases. The CDR3 is 14 amino acids. The CDR3 bases are TGTGCCACCAGCTACCGGGACAGGGGGCCTGAGCAGTTCTTC. It translates to CATSYRDRGPEQFF.

This clone was counted only a few times. A far larger clone lies a single base away; this is likely a read error. The chain uses TRBV6-6 and TRBJ2-7; no reliable D call. Germline lookup yields CDR1 MNHNY and CDR2 SVGAGI (reference sequence). Trimming left V 4 bases short and J 7 bases short, with 5 bases between. The CDR3 extends over 10 amino acids. In DNA, the CDR3 is TGTGCCAGCAGTTCTGGGGAGCAGTACTTC. It yields the protein CASSSGEQYF.

The J gene is TRBJ1-5, the V gene TRBV28; TRBD1 might be the D (5 bases). CDR1 MDHEN and CDR2 SYDVKM come from the germline V gene. The CDR3 length is 14 residues. The ends were cut back, 8 bases at V and 11 bases at J, with 22 bases in the middle. CDR3 sequence (DNA): TGTGCCAGCCGGTCCCGGGACGGGGCATCAGCCCAGCATTTT. This sequence encodes CASRSRDGASAQHF.

The chain has TRBV7-2 and TRBJ2-7, with 8 bases that match TRBD1. Per germline, CDR1 SGHTA and CDR2 FQGNSA. V lost 3 bases to trimming and J lost 3 bases; unmatched junction nucleotides: 7. The CDR3 contains 15 residues. This CDR3 reads CASSLNRDRSYEQYF. The CDR3 DNA is TGTGCCAGCAGCTTGAACCGGGACAGGAGCTACGAGCAGTACTTC.

This chain's CDR3 is CASSVGSPDTQYF. The CDR3 DNA is TGTGCCAGCAGCGTAGGTTCCCCAGATACGCAGTATTTT. The V and J genes are TRBV9 and TRBJ2-3; D remains ambiguous. CDR3 length equals 13 residues. Per germline, CDR1 SGDLS and CDR2 YYNGEE. Deletions cut 0 bases from V and 4 bases from J, with 6 bases between.

The CDR3 here is CASSYPGQGVNTEAFF. The CDR3 bases are TGTGCCAGCAGCTACCCTGGACAGGGAGTGAACACTGAAGCTTTCTTT. The rearrangement links TRBV7-9 to TRBJ1-1; 8 positions agree with TRBD1. J was trimmed by 0 bases and V by 4 bases; bases with no gene match: 7. Germline V gene data show CDR1 as SEHNR and CDR2 as FQNEAQ (reference sequence). The CDR3 is 16 residues long.

This clone occurred a few times. This chain connects TRBV4-3 to TRBJ2-3, with 8 nucleotides matching TRBD2. Per the germline V gene, CDR1 is LGHNA and CDR2 is YSLEER. The CDR3 length is 14 residues. J was trimmed by 4 bases and V by 2 bases; bases with no gene match: 2. The CDR3 nucleotides read TGCGCCAGCAGCCAATGGACTAGCTCAGATACGCAGTATTTT. As protein: CASSQWTSSDTQYF.

The chain links TRBV6-1 to TRBJ1-1; 7 bases map to TRBD1. Trimming at V came to 4 bases and at J to 5 bases, leaving 4 bases not matched to a gene. This CDR3 contains 13 residues. The germline gives CDR1 MNHNS, CDR2 SASEGT. CDR3 nucleotides: TGTGCCAGCAGTGGACAGGGAGAGACTGAAGCTTTCTTT. This codes for CASSGQGETEAFF.

This clone was recorded a few times. The V gene is TRBV28, the J gene TRBJ1-2; D gene unclear. The V gene lost 5 bases and the J gene lost 2 bases, with 9 bases spanning the gap. This CDR3 has 13 amino acids. The V gene's germline CDR1 is MDHEN and CDR2 SYDVKM. Here the CDR3 DNA reads TGTGCCAGCAGTGCCACGGAAAACTATGGCTACACCTTC. The encoded protein is CASSATENYGYTF.

This chain links TRBV7-2 with TRBJ2-7, with D maybe TRBD1 (6 bases). CDR3 length: 14 residues. V was clipped by 5 bases and J by 5 bases, with 16 bases between them. Germline loops: CDR1 SGHTA, CDR2 FQGNSA. Written as DNA, the CDR3 is TGTGCCAGCAGCCAGGACGGGACACTCGACGAGCAGTACTTC. This translates into CASSQDGTLDEQYF.

The chain employs TRBV13 and TRBJ1-4, with D possibly TRBD1 on 6 matching bases. V lost 5 bases, J lost 0 bases, and 10 bases lay in between. The CDR3 consists of 15 residues. The germline V gene has CDR1 PRHDT and CDR2 FYEKMQ (reference sequence). In DNA form, the CDR3 reads TGTGCCAGCAGCCCCCCAGGGGCAACTAATGAAAAACTGTTTTTT. Translating it yields CASSPPGATNEKLFF.

V gene TRBV7-3 combines with J gene TRBJ2-1; 10 bases align to TRBD2. The CDR3 has 14 amino acids. The J segment lost 6 bases and the V segment lost 5 bases, leaving 4 bases of the junction unmatched. Germline V gene sequence: CDR1 SGHTA, CDR2 FQGTGA. The CDR3 is CASSGASGGNEQFF. CDR3 bases: TGTGCCAGCAGCGGGGCTAGCGGGGGCAATGAGCAGTTCTTC.

This sequence joins TRBV7-6 and TRBJ2-5; 12 bases are shared with TRBD1. The germline V gene has CDR1 SGHVS and CDR2 FNYEAQ. This CDR3 is 17 amino acids long. V was pared by 3 bases and J by 5 bases, with 10 bases of the junction left unmatched. As DNA, the CDR3 is TGTGCCAGCAGCTTGGGTGGATTGGGACAGGGGGCGGAGACCCAGTACTTC. Encoded protein: CASSLGGLGQGAETQYF.

The chain joins TRBV27 to TRBJ2-4; unclear D gene. This CDR3 is built from 12 residues. CDR1 MNHEY and CDR2 SMNVEV come from the germline V gene (reference sequence). V shed 9 bases and J shed 1 base, with 7 bases lying between them. The CDR3 here is CASGIAKNIQYF. CDR3 nucleotide sequence: TGTGCCAGTGGTATCGCCAAAAACATTCAGTACTTC.